A selection of T cell receptor beta chains follows, all from one sample in a study of T cell responses to AZD1222 COVID-19 vaccine. TCRdb keeps only in-frame clones here, not all; method: immunoSEQ multiplex PCR. The data hold about 51,000 clones, with 80% to 90% observed a single time. The sample here was peripheral blood, taken 28 days after the second AZD1222 dose. The receptors stem from an adult who received the AZD1222 COVID-19 vaccine. The CDR3 runs from the conserved cysteine through the conserved F or W. The order of the fields is D gene, J gene, clone size, V gene, CDR3 protein, CDR3 DNA. A D gene is named only where the DNA matches it firmly. A row's size may be missing; if present it is once, few, many or a size class.

TRBD1,TRBJ2-3,.,TRBV7-9,CASSGTGTASDTQYF,TGTGCCAGCAGCGGCACCGGGACAGCTTCAGATACGCAGTATTTT
.,TRBJ1-2,.,TRBV4-3,CASSQVVLGSYGYTF,TGCGCCAGCAGCCAAGTAGTGCTGGGGAGCTATGGCTACACCTTC
.,TRBJ2-7,.,TRBV15,CATSRLRDKPYEQYF,TGTGCCACCAGCAGACTACGGGACAAGCCCTACGAGCAGTACTTC
TRBD2,TRBJ2-7,.,TRBV2,CASTMGLAGNDEQYF,TGTGCCAGCACCATGGGACTAGCGGGAAACGACGAGCAGTACTTC
.,TRBJ1-2,.,TRBV6-1,CASSETVYSFDYGYTF,TGTGCCAGCAGTGAAACAGTATACTCATTTGACTATGGCTACACCTTC
.,TRBJ2-7,.,TRBV5-1,CASSLVGGYEQYF,TGCGCCAGCAGCTTGGTGGGGGGCTACGAGCAGTACTTC
.,TRBJ1-4,.,TRBV9,CASSVAGGANEKLFF,TGTGCCAGCAGCGTAGCTGGGGGAGCTAATGAAAAACTGTTTTTT
TRBD2,TRBJ2-3,once,TRBV7-9,CASSRLGGGLLTDTQYF,TGTGCCAGCAGCCGCCTCGGGGGGGGACTCCTCACAGATACGCAGTATTTT
TRBD2,TRBJ2-5,.,TRBV4-2,CASSQESGTSWETQYF,TGTGCCAGCAGCCAAGAAAGCGGGACTAGTTGGGAGACCCAGTACTTC
.,TRBJ1-5,.,TRBV7-2,CASTHGGQPQHF,TGTGCCAGCACCCACGGAGGTCAGCCCCAGCATTTT
TRBD1,TRBJ2-6,once,TRBV24-1,CATSDTGVGGANVLTF,TGTGCCACCAGTGATACAGGGGTCGGAGGGGCCAACGTCCTGACTTTC
.,TRBJ2-1,.,TRBV9,CASSVGGGTYTSNEQFF,TGTGCCAGCAGCGTAGGGGGTGGGACATATACGTCCAATGAGCAGTTCTTC